Sequencing of this T cell receptor (beta chain) was carried out in a study of PD-1 blockade in classical Hodgkin lymphoma. Time point here: cycle 4 day 1 (C4D1), after around six weeks of nivolumab. Following autologous stem cell transplantation, relapse occurred in every patient, and exposure to brentuximab vedotin varied. This clone was counted a single time. The data were produced by immunoSEQ multiplex PCR, yet TCRdb's version contains in-frame clones alone and is incomplete. This repertoire shows about 64,000 clones, about 89% found once; its top ten account for around 10%. With 0 bases removed from V and 11 bases from J, the gap between germline ends came to 5 bases. The CDR3 contains 11 residues. Germline assignment: CDR1 LNHNV and CDR2 YYDKDF (reference sequence).

This TCR came from a human donor with classical Hodgkin lymphoma. The sample consisted of peripheral blood mononuclear cells (PBMCs), taken before the fourth cycle of nivolumab. The chain employs TRBV15 and TRBJ1-5; D is unresolved. This CDR3 reads CATSRDMAQHF. The CDR3, as DNA: TGTGCCACCAGCAGAGATATGGCCCAGCATTTT. The full variable domain, with the rest looked up from reference TRBV15 and TRBJ1-5, is DAMVIQNPRYQVTQFGKPVTLSCSQTLNHNVMYWYQQKSSQAPKLLFHYYDKDFNNEADTPDNFQSRRPNTSFCFLDIRSPGLGDTAMYLCATSRDMAQHFGDGTRLSIL.